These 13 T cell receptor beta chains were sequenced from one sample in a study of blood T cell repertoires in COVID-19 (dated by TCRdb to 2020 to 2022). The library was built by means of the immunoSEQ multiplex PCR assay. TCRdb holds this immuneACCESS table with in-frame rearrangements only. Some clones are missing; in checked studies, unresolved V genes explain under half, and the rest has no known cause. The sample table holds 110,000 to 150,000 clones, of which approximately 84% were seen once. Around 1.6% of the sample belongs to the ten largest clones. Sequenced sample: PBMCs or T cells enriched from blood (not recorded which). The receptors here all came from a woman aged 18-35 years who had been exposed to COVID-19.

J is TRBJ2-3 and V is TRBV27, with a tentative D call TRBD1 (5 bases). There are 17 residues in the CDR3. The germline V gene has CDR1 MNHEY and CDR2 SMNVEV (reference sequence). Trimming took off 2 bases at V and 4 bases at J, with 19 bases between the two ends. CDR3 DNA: TGTGCCAGCAGTTTAAATAGGGGCGGACGCGGTCCAGATACGCAGTATTTT. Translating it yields CASSLNRGGRGPDTQYF.

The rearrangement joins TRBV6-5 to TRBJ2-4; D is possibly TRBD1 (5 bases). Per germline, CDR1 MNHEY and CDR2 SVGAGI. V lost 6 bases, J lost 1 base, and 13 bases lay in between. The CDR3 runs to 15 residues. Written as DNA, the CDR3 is TGTGCCAGCAGGGACACCCAATGGGCCAAAAACATTCAGTACTTC. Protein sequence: CASRDTQWAKNIQYF.

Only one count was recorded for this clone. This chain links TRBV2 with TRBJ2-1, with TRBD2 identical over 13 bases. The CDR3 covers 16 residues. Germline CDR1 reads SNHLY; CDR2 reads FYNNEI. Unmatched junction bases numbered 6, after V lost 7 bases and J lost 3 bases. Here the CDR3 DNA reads TGTGCCAGCATGACTAGCGGGAGGCTATTCTACAATGAGCAGTTCTTC. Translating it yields CASMTSGRLFYNEQFF.

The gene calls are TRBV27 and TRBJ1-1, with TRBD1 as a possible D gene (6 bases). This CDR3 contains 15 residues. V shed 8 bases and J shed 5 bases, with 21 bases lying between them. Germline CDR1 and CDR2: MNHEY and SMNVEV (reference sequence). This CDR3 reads CASGLRPIRGTEAFF. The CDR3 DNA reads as TGTGCCAGCGGCCTGAGGCCGATTAGGGGGACTGAAGCTTTCTTT.

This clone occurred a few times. As DNA, the CDR3 is TGTGCCAGCAGCAGACTAGCGGGTCTCCAGGGTGGGAATGAGCAGTTCTTC. Protein sequence: CASSRLAGLQGGNEQFF. The chain joins TRBV5-4 to TRBJ2-1; 10 bases are shared with TRBD2. Germline V gene data show CDR1 as SGHNT and CDR2 as YYREEE (reference sequence). This CDR3 contains 17 residues. V lost 4 bases and J lost 7; bases outside the gene matches: 14.

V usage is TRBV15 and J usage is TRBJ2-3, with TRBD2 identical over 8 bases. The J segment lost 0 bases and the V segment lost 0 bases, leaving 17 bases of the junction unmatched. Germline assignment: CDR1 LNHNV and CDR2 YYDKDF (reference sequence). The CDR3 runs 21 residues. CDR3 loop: CATSRDLLGAGVLASTDTQYF. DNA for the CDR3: TGTGCCACCAGCAGAGATCTCCTGGGAGCGGGAGTTTTGGCAAGCACAGATACGCAGTATTTT.

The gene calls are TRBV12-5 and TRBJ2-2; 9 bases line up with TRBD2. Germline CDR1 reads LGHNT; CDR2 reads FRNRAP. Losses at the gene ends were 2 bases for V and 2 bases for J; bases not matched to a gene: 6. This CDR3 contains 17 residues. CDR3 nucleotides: TGTGCTAGTGGTTTGATGCCTAGCGGGGCAAACACCGGGGAGCTGTTTTTT. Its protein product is CASGLMPSGANTGELFF. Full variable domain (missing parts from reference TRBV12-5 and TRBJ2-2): DARVTQTPRHKVTEMGQEVTMRCQPILGHNTVFWYRQTMMQGLELLAYFRNRAPLDDSGMPKDRFSAEMPDATLATLKIQPSEPRDSAVYFCASGLMPSGANTGELFFGEGSRLTVL.

The chain's CDR3 is CASRTSGSKNNEQFF. The CDR3 region has the DNA TGTGCCAGTCGGACTAGCGGGAGCAAAAACAATGAGCAGTTCTTC. The V gene is TRBV19, the J gene TRBJ2-1; 13 nucleotides match TRBD2. The germline gives CDR1 LNHDA, CDR2 SQIVND (reference sequence). Trimming cost V 8 bases and J 5 bases; bases outside gene matches: 6. The CDR3 has 15 residues.

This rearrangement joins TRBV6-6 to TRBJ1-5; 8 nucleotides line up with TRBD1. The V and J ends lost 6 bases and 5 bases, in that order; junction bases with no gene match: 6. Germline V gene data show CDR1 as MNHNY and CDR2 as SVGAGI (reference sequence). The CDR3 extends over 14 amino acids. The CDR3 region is CASRQGADDQPQHF. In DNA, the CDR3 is TGTGCCAGCAGGCAGGGGGCGGATGATCAGCCCCAGCATTTT.

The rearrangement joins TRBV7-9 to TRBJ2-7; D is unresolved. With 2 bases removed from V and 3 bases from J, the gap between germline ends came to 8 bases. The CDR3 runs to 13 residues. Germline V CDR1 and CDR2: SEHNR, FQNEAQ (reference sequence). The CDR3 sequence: CASSLPSGYEQYF. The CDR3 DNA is TGTGCCAGCAGCTTACCTAGTGGCTACGAGCAGTACTTC. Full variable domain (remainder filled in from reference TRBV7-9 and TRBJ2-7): DTGVSQNPRHKITKRGQNVTFRCDPISEHNRLYWYRQTLGQGPEFLTYFQNEAQLEKSRLLSDRFSAERPKGSFSTLEIQRTEQGDSAMYLCASSLPSGYEQYFGPGTRLTVT.

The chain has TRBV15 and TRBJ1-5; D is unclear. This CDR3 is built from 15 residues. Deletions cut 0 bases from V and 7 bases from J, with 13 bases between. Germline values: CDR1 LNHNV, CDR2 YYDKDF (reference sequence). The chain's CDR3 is CATSRDRNGYQPQHF. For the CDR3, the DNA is TGTGCCACCAGCAGAGATCGGAACGGGTACCAGCCCCAGCATTTT.

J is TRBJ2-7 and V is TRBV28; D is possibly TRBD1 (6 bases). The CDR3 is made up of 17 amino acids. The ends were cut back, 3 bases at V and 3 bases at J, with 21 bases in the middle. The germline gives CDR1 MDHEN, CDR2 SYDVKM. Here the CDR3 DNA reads TGTGCCAGCAGTTTCCGGACCCGCAGAGGGGGTCACTACGAGCAGTACTTC. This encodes CASSFRTRRGGHYEQYF.

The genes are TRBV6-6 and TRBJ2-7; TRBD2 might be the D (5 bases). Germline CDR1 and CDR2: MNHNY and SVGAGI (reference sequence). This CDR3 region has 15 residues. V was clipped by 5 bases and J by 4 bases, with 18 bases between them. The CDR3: CASSPGLRGWYEQYF. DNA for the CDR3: TGTGCCAGCAGTCCTGGGCTCAGAGGGTGGTACGAGCAGTACTTC.